This T cell receptor beta chain was obtained from a study of blood T cell repertoires in COVID-19. At the level of the study: Whether acute or convalescent, the COVID-19 samples came from the United States, Italy and Spain. PBMCs, B-cell-depleted T cells, or T cells provided the cDNA or gDNA that made up the material.

Original analysis: Reference gene primers were amplified, and this amplification served to estimate nucleated cell counts. The protocol was immunoSEQ multiplex PCR, while the TCRdb copy is restricted to in-frame clones and leaves out a portion. V, J and clone size were drawn from that table, and D and trimming were deduced from the DNA. The top ten clones hold 10% to 15% of a sample with roughly 440,000 clones, approximately 88% of them seen once. Seattle's cohort entered during active infection and was followed longitudinally. Input material: peripheral blood. The receptor was derived from a woman between 45 and 65 years old with COVID-19, enrolled during active disease.

The CDR3 DNA is TGCGCCAGCAGTTTCGGTACAGGGGGCTCAGGGGAAAAACTGTTTTTT. It specifies CASSFGTGGSGEKLFF. The chain employs TRBV5-1 and TRBJ1-4, with 9 bases identical to TRBD1. Germline V CDR1 and CDR2: SGHRS, YFSETQ. After removal of 5 bases from V and 8 bases from J, the junction contained 13 bases not matched to a gene. This CDR3 has 16 amino acids.